Each of the 21 T cell receptor beta chains below was sequenced from the same sample in a study of blood T cell repertoires in COVID-19. Measured with immunoSEQ multiplex PCR; TCRdb has only the in-frame clones, and not every one. The table shows approximately 40,000 clones, with approximately 90% occurring only once. Sequenced sample: peripheral blood. Receptors were obtained from a man aged 50-59 years in a cohort sampled during active COVID-19.

The chain employs TRBV7-3 and TRBJ2-1; D is perhaps TRBD2 (6 bases). This CDR3 is built from 13 residues. Deletions cut 5 bases from V and 7 bases from J, with 12 bases between. Germline V gives CDR1 SGHTA, CDR2 FQGTGA. The CDR3 region has the DNA TGTGCCAGCAGCCTAGCTGCGGGGAATGAGCAGTTCTTC. This codes for CASSLAAGNEQFF.

V is TRBV25-1 and J is TRBJ1-2, with D perhaps TRBD1 (6 bases). In germline, CDR1 is MGHDK, CDR2 SYGVNS. The V gene lost 3 bases and the J gene lost 7 bases, with 12 bases spanning the gap. CDR3 length: 13 amino acids. In DNA, the CDR3 is TGTGCCAGCAGTGACCCCGACAGGCGTGGCTACACCTTC. Residues: CASSDPDRRGYTF.

V usage is TRBV6-5 and J usage is TRBJ2-1; tentative D call: TRBD2 (5 bases). The ends were cut back, 0 bases at V and 7 bases at J, with 10 bases in the middle. The length of the CDR3 is 14 residues. CDR1 and CDR2 (germline): MNHEY, SVGAGI. This CDR3 reads CASSYSIRGNEQFF. The CDR3 nucleotides read TGTGCCAGCAGTTACTCGATTCGCGGGAATGAGCAGTTCTTC.

The chain combines TRBV29-1 with TRBJ2-3, with 8 bases identical to TRBD2. This CDR3 is 15 amino acids long. Germline CDR1 reads SQVTM; CDR2 reads ANQGSEA. With 5 bases clipped from V and 7 bases from J, the junction kept 14 bases outside the gene matches. CDR3: CSVPTPAGAPHTQYF. The CDR3 nucleotides read TGCAGCGTTCCAACGCCAGCGGGGGCCCCACATACGCAGTATTTT.

This clone was detected once. J is TRBJ1-5 and V is TRBV6-1; weak D call: TRBD1 (5 bases). Trimming removed 2 bases from V and 6 bases from J, with 17 bases in between. CDR1 and CDR2 from the germline V gene are MNHNS and SASEGT. The CDR3 totals 16 residues. The chain's CDR3 is CASSESGRAGTQPQHF. DNA for the CDR3: TGTGCCAGCAGTGAATCGGGCAGGGCGGGAACTCAGCCCCAGCATTTT.

This clone appeared a few times. V and J are TRBV7-8 and TRBJ2-3, with D possibly TRBD2 on 7 matching bases. This CDR3 is 15 amino acids long. Germline CDR1 reads SGHVS; CDR2 reads FQNEAQ. The ends were cut back, 5 bases at V and 1 base at J, with 13 bases in the middle. Written as DNA, the CDR3 is TGTGCCAGCAGCCCCGGGGGGCAGGGCACAGATACGCAGTATTTT. It specifies CASSPGGQGTDTQYF.

This clone was seen more than once but under ten times. This chain joins TRBV4-1 and TRBJ2-7; 8 bases line up with TRBD2. This CDR3 is built from 17 residues. V was clipped by 0 bases and J by 0 bases; unmatched bases: 7. The germline V gene encodes CDR1 MGHRA and CDR2 YSYEKL. The CDR3 region is CASSQDPSSGHSYEQYF. CDR3 nucleotide sequence: TGCGCCAGCAGCCAAGACCCCTCTAGCGGGCACTCCTACGAGCAGTACTTC.

This clone appeared a few times. The chain links TRBV10-3 to TRBJ2-1, with a possible D match to TRBD2 (5 bases). The V and J ends lost 9 bases and 7 bases respectively, with 13 bases between them. Germline V gene sequence: CDR1 ENHRY, CDR2 SYGVKD. The CDR3 consists of 12 residues. The CDR3 spells CAINSGLNEQFF. The CDR3 bases are TGTGCCATAAATTCGGGGTTGAATGAGCAGTTCTTC.

This clone has just one count. The chain employs TRBV6-5 and TRBJ1-3, with D perhaps matching TRBD1 (5 bases). Trimming took off 6 bases at V and 0 bases at J, with 12 bases between the two ends. Germline assignment: CDR1 MNHEY and CDR2 SVGAGI. The CDR3 extends over 15 amino acids. The CDR3 nucleotides read TGTGCCAGCAGACGACAGCTGTACTCTGGAAACACCATATATTTT. It translates to CASRRQLYSGNTIYF.

The rearrangement uses TRBV7-4 and TRBJ2-4, with 11 nucleotides matching TRBD2. From germline, CDR1 is SGHVT and CDR2 SQSDAQ. This CDR3 spans 14 amino acids. J gave up 8 bases and V 3 bases, and 3 bases lay outside the gene matches. This CDR3 reads CASSFLAGGDIQYF. The CDR3 DNA follows: TGTGCCAGCAGCTTCCTAGCGGGGGGTGACATTCAGTACTTC. The full variable domain, completed using reference TRBV7-4 and TRBJ2-4, is GAGVSQSPRYKVAKRGRDVALRCDSISGHVTLYWYRQTLGQGSEVLTYSQSDAQRDKSGRPSGRFSAERPERSVSTLKIQRTEQGDSAVYLCASSFLAGGDIQYFGAGTRLSVL.

The rearrangement links TRBV2 to TRBJ2-2; D may be TRBD2 (5 bases). With 5 bases removed from V and 6 bases from J, the gap between germline ends came to 13 bases. The germline V gene encodes CDR1 SNHLY and CDR2 FYNNEI. The CDR3 is 14 residues long. CDR3 amino acids: CASSTREVAGELFF. The CDR3 DNA follows: TGTGCCAGCAGTACTAGAGAAGTTGCCGGGGAGCTGTTTTTT.

The rearrangement uses TRBV6-2 or TRBV6-3 and TRBJ2-2, with TRBD2 matching 13 bases. This CDR3 is 22 amino acids long. Germline lookup yields CDR1 MNHEY and CDR2 SVGEGT. The trim removed 6 bases at V and 0 bases at J, leaving 19 bases unmatched. CDR3 amino acids: CASSPQLVGLAGAPTNTGELFF. In nucleotides, the CDR3 is TGTGCCAGCAGCCCTCAACTCGTCGGACTAGCGGGAGCTCCTACGAACACCGGGGAGCTGTTTTTT.

The chain is built from TRBV6-4 and TRBJ2-7; 9 positions agree with TRBD1. Germline values: CDR1 MRHNA, CDR2 SNTAGT. The CDR3 consists of 15 residues. The J segment lost 3 bases and the V segment lost 8 bases, leaving 11 bases of the junction unmatched. CDR3 loop: CASEPLGQGNYEQYV. CDR3 DNA sequence: TGTGCCAGCGAGCCCCTCGGACAGGGGAACTACGAGCAGTACGTC.

The rearrangement uses TRBV3-1 (or the pseudogene TRBV3-2) and TRBJ2-1; 7 positions agree with TRBD2. Germline CDR1 reads LGHDT; CDR2 reads YNNKEL (reference sequence). The junction had 3 bases not matched to a gene; V was cut back by 4 bases and J by 0 bases. This CDR3 region has 15 residues. The CDR3 sequence: CASSLAGLSYNEQFF. The CDR3 DNA follows: TGTGCCAGCAGCCTAGCGGGCCTCTCCTACAATGAGCAGTTCTTC.

This clone was recorded a few times. The rearrangement links TRBV6-5 to TRBJ1-5; perhaps TRBD1 as D (6 bases). Trimming removed 7 bases at V and 4 bases at J, with 14 bases between. The germline gives CDR1 MNHEY, CDR2 SVGAGI. This CDR3 has 14 residues. CDR3 nucleotides: TGTGCCAGCATGGCAGGGGAGTGGAATCAGCCCCAGCATTTT. Translating gives CASMAGEWNQPQHF.

The rearrangement joins TRBV6-5 to TRBJ2-7; 7 positions match TRBD1. Germline V gene sequence: CDR1 MNHEY, CDR2 SVGAGI. Losses at the gene ends were 6 bases for V and 3 bases for J; bases not matched to a gene: 5. The CDR3 covers 13 residues. The CDR3 sequence is CASSRDRDYEQYF. CDR3 sequence (DNA): TGTGCCAGCAGCCGGGACAGAGACTACGAGCAGTACTTC.

The table lists this clone with a few counts. The genes are TRBV11-3 and TRBJ1-6; possible D gene TRBD1, 5 bases. The CDR3 totals 16 residues. The ends were cut back, 5 bases at V and 4 bases at J, with 15 bases in the middle. The germline gives CDR1 SGHNT, CDR2 YENEEA. The CDR3 region is CASSPQGGAYNSPLHF. The CDR3 region has the DNA TGTGCCAGCAGCCCCCAGGGCGGGGCATATAATTCACCCCTCCACTTT.

The CDR3 reads CASSPSGQTGNTIYF. The CDR3 DNA follows: TGTGCCAGCAGCCCTTCGGGACAGACGGGAAACACCATATATTTT. The chain couples TRBV13 to TRBJ1-3; 7 nucleotides match TRBD1. CDR3 size: 15 residues. Looked up from germline, CDR1 is PRHDT and CDR2 is FYEKMQ (reference sequence). V was clipped by 5 bases and J by 4 bases; unmatched bases: 8.

The chain uses TRBV5-1 and TRBJ2-1; 8 nucleotides line up with TRBD2. The CDR3 contains 14 residues. The germline V gene encodes CDR1 SGHRS and CDR2 YFSETQ. With 4 bases clipped from V and 8 bases from J, the junction kept 8 bases outside the gene matches. The CDR3 reads CASSRSGLADEQFF. DNA of the CDR3: TGCGCCAGCAGCCGCTCCGGACTAGCAGATGAGCAGTTCTTC.

A note on this clone: Its ends do not fully match the called genes, so a read error is possible. The chain has TRBV7-7 and TRBJ2-1, with 9 bases aligning to TRBD1. Germline V gene sequence: CDR1 SSHAT, CDR2 FNYEAQ (reference sequence). This CDR3 is 18 amino acids long. The CDR3 region is CASSLALQGTGIFNEQFF. In DNA form, the CDR3 reads TGTGCTAGCAGCTTAGCGCTGCAGGGGACAGGGATCTTCAATGAGCAGTTCTTC.

The V call is TRBV3-1 (or the pseudogene TRBV3-2), the J call TRBJ2-7; tentative D call: TRBD2 (6 bases). The CDR3 has 15 residues. Trimming took off 0 bases at V and 5 bases at J, with 14 bases between the two ends. The germline gives CDR1 LGHDT, CDR2 YNNKEL (reference sequence). The CDR3 region is CASSQDGRGEDEQYV. CDR3 in DNA: TGTGCCAGCAGCCAAGATGGGCGGGGAGAGGACGAGCAGTACGTC.